This is a list of T cell receptor beta chains from one sample in a study of molecular identifiers for immune sequencing clone quantification. TCRdb analysed the PCR reads with MiXCR anew, one entry per CDR3 protein. The repertoire holds tens of thousands of distinct CDR3 sequences, with roughly 17% as singletons. The sample was naive CD8+ T cells from blood, with Jurkat cell RNA spiked in. The receptor source for this set is a human donor in good health. Some libraries in this study had Jurkat cell RNA spiked in. Both conserved end residues are part of each CDR3. The order of the fields is CDR3 protein, CDR3 DNA, D gene, J gene, V gene, clone size. A D gene is named only where the DNA matches it firmly. Clone size appears in some rows only: once, few, many, or a class for an expanded clone.

CDR3: CASSPLFVQYTGELFF
DNA: TGTGCCAGCAGTCCCCTCTTTGTACAGTACACCGGGGAGCTGTTTTTT
D: NA
J: TRBJ2-2
V: TRBV28
size: medium-sized

CDR3: CASSQDFPRDGGWSGELFF
DNA: TGTGCCAGCAGCCAAGACTTCCCCAGGGACGGGGGATGGTCCGGGGAGCTGTTTTTT
D: NA
J: TRBJ2-2
V: TRBV3-1
size: many

CDR3: CACRTPGEQYF
DNA: TGTGCCTGCAGGACTCCGGGGGAGCAGTACTTC
D: NA
J: TRBJ2-7
V: TRBV6-2/TRBV6-3
size: NA

CDR3: CASSPQGPGPRNEKLFF
DNA: TGTGCCAGCAGTCCACAAGGGCCCGGACCGAGGAATGAAAAACTGTTTTTT
D: NA
J: TRBJ1-4
V: TRBV27
size: many

CDR3: CASSHTVGRQGPPLHF
DNA: TGTGCCAGCAGCCACACCGTGGGGAGACAGGGACCACCCCTCCACTTT
D: TRBD1
J: TRBJ1-6
V: TRBV12-3/TRBV12-4
size: many

CDR3: CASSQDVNQPQHF
DNA: TGCGCCAGCAGCCAAGATGTCAATCAGCCCCAGCATTTT
D: NA
J: TRBJ1-5
V: TRBV4-1
size: many

CDR3: CASSLGSETQYF
DNA: TGTGCCAGCAGCTTAGGTTCGGAGACCCAGTACTTC
D: NA
J: TRBJ2-5
V: TRBV7-3
size: many

CDR3: CASSLTDDYNSPLHF
DNA: TGTGCCAGCAGCTTAACGGATGACTATAATTCACCCCTCCACTTT
D: NA
J: TRBJ1-6
V: TRBV7-3
size: many

CDR3: CASTDRGQEQYF
DNA: TGTGCTAGCACCGACAGGGGGCAGGAACAGTACTTC
D: TRBD1
J: TRBJ2-7
V: TRBV28
size: many

CDR3: CASSLRSGTLNQPQHF
DNA: TGTGCCAGCAGTTTAAGATCAGGGACACTCAATCAGCCCCAGCATTTT
D: NA
J: TRBJ1-5
V: TRBV28
size: many

CDR3: CSANPEEEISTDTQYF
DNA: TGCAGTGCTAACCCGGAAGAAGAGATTAGCACAGATACGCAGTATTTT
D: NA
J: TRBJ2-3
V: TRBV20-1
size: many

CDR3: CASRLSPYSDTQYF
DNA: TGTGCCAGCCGCCTATCCCCCTATAGTGATACGCAGTATTTT
D: NA
J: TRBJ2-3
V: TRBV27
size: many

CDR3: CASSLRQGARYTEAFF
DNA: TGTGCCAGCAGTTTGCGACAGGGGGCCCGGTACACTGAAGCTTTCTTT
D: TRBD1
J: TRBJ1-1
V: TRBV28
size: many

CDR3: CASSIEGVNGNQPQHF
DNA: TGTGCCAGCAGCATTGAAGGGGTGAACGGCAATCAGCCCCAGCATTTT
D: NA
J: TRBJ1-5
V: TRBV7-9
size: many

CDR3: CASSLLGYTDTQYF
DNA: TGTGCCAGCAGTTTATTGGGGTACACAGATACGCAGTATTTT
D: NA
J: TRBJ2-3
V: TRBV27
size: many

CDR3: CATPLSYNEQFF
DNA: TGTGCCACACCCCTCTCCTACAATGAGCAGTTCTTC
D: NA
J: TRBJ2-1
V: TRBV24-1
size: many

CDR3: CASSQEMSRKPGLAGVHGELFF
DNA: TGCGCCAGCAGCCAAGAGATGTCCCGTAAACCGGGACTAGCGGGAGTGCACGGGGAGCTGTTTTTT
D: TRBD2
J: TRBJ2-2
V: TRBV4-1
size: many

CDR3: CASSSSKGTGGWSNQPQHF
DNA: TGCGCCAGCAGCTCCAGCAAAGGGACAGGGGGCTGGAGCAATCAGCCCCAGCATTTT
D: TRBD1
J: TRBJ1-5
V: TRBV5-1
size: NA

CDR3: CASSPGLAGGTLREQYF
DNA: TGCGCCAGCAGCCCGGGACTAGCGGGGGGGACCTTACGGGAGCAGTACTTC
D: TRBD2
J: TRBJ2-7
V: TRBV4-1
size: many

CDR3: CASSQESGLTEAFF
DNA: TGCGCCAGCAGCCAAGAAAGTGGCCTCACTGAAGCTTTCTTT
D: NA
J: TRBJ1-1
V: TRBV4-3
size: many

CDR3: CASSIGGQPQHF
DNA: TGTGCCAGTAGTATAGGGGGTCAGCCCCAGCATTTT
D: NA
J: TRBJ1-5
V: TRBV19
size: many

CDR3: CSARTITEAFF
DNA: TGCAGTGCTAGGACAATCACTGAAGCTTTCTTT
D: NA
J: TRBJ1-1
V: TRBV20-1
size: NA

CDR3: CASSLGGATQYF
DNA: TGTGCCAGCAGTTTAGGGGGGGCTACGCAGTATTTT
D: NA
J: TRBJ2-3
V: TRBV12-3/TRBV12-4
size: many